Listed below are T cell receptor beta chains from one sample, sequenced in a study of CD8 T cell repertoires and HIV-1 epitope variants. The method was immunoSEQ multiplex PCR; TCRdb's version includes in-frame clones alone and lacks a portion of them. The table shows about 95,000 clones, with 70% to 75% occurring only once. Material for sequencing was uncultured baseline CD8+ T cells from peripheral blood mononuclear cells (PBMCs). Every receptor here comes from a male donor with HIV. CDR3s leave out the opening cysteine and the closing phenylalanine or tryptophan. Each record gives: V gene, CDR3 protein.

>TRBV19
ASTLGLAGGRVYEQY
>TRBV5-1
ASSLRTGDTLEAF
>TRBV28
ASSPRGGYAEAF
>TRBV6-6
ASRGRRENGYT
>TRBV28
ASSLTGGYGYT
>TRBV27
ASSSAVGISNQPQH
>TRBV27
ASSSGAGAYEQY
>TRBV29-1
SYFSGNTIY
>TRBV27
ASSTPLSTDTQY
>TRBV10-2
ASRDKLAGTYEQY
>TRBV19
ASRLAGVNTGELF
>TRBV7-2
ASSSQLNEKLF
>TRBV5-1
ASSLAGARNTEAF
>TRBV5-4
ASSFGRDTQY
>TRBV7-6
ASSLGGGLEQY
>TRBV28
ASSITGGLSYEQY
>TRBV4-2
ASSQDLGGSDLSKNIQY
>TRBV7-9
ASSFGWDTPTEAF
>TRBV25-1
ASSEGWNEKLF
>TRBV5-1
ASSYRDSDSWGIQY
>TRBV10-3
AISEREGDTEAF
>TRBV19
ASRSGDQPQH
>TRBV7-9
ASSLGLAGGSTHEQF
>TRBV5-1
ASSLPSYPYNEQF
>TRBV7-9
ASSLEAGVRSYNEQF
>TRBV9
ASSPGGLADTEAF
>TRBV27
ASSLLGSGYNEQF
>TRBV2
ASSDPSSYNEQF
>TRBV5-6
ASSTYASRQPQH
>TRBV6-4
ASSDHPVSYNEQF
>TRBV4-2
ASSQERSGGSNQPQH
>TRBV13
ASSLSGAYEQY
>TRBV5-1
ASSLDGVAGTEAF
>TRBV6-5
ASSYSKDWGYGYT
>TRBV28
ASSETGFGYT
>TRBV9
ASSVDQNYGYT
>TRBV10-3
AISESAGELF
>TRBV15
ATSSGRLPGLDYNEQF
>TRBV25-1
ASSAGTGGNEKLF
>TRBV4-3
ASSQGHPQGSGNYEQY